The clone carrying this T cell receptor (beta chain) was seen repeatedly, ten times or more. This sample is drawn from a study of metastatic and nonmetastatic thyroid tumors. TCRdb re-analyzed the PCR reads through MiXCR. The sample includes some 33,000 clones, about 18% of them seen just once. The CDR3 contains 14 residues. With 4 bases removed from V and 3 bases from J, the gap between germline ends came to 12 bases. Per germline, CDR1 MDHEN and CDR2 SYDVKM. All patients reached thyroid surgery having received no treatment beforehand. The receptor was derived from a female donor with papillary thyroid cancer or a benign thyroid nodule (not recorded which). Some clones in this sample may be carry-over from other donors' samples. This sequence joins TRBV28 and TRBJ1-1; TRBD1 might be the D (6 bases). Sample: blood. Here the CDR3 reads CASSSHREDTEAFF. The CDR3 DNA follows: TGTGCCAGCAGTTCCCACAGGGAGGACACTGAAGCTTTCTTT. Full variable domain (missing parts from reference TRBV28 and TRBJ1-1): DVKVTQSSRYLVKRTGEKVFLECVQDMDHENMFWYRQDPGLGLRLIYFSYDVKMKEKGDIPEGYSVSREKKERFSLILESASTNQTSMYLCASSSHREDTEAFFGQGTRLTVV.